One sample yielded the 9 T cell receptor beta chains listed below, sequenced in a study of neurological immune-mediated disorders. TCRdb recomputed calls from the 5' RACE reads with MiXCR, one row per CDR3 protein. Of 80,000 to 100,000 distinct CDR3 sequences in the sample, approximately 4% are singletons; the top ten hold 2.5% to 3%. Sequencing was carried out using PBMCs. All receptors come from a woman aged 45-65 years with multiple sclerosis.

This clonotype was detected ten times or more. The chain is built from TRBV5-1 and TRBJ1-1; TRBD1 aligns across 10 bases. Trimming cost V 3 bases and J 6 bases; bases outside gene matches: 5. The CDR3 runs to 14 residues. Germline V gives CDR1 SGHRS, CDR2 YFSETQ. The CDR3 bases are TGCGCCAGCAGCTCACGACAGGGGGCATCTGAAGCTTTCTTT. It translates to CASSSRQGASEAFF.

This clonotype has only a few counts. The CDR3 here is CASGLVLGTETYEQYF. The CDR3 DNA sequence: TGTGCTAGTGGTTTGGTCCTAGGGACAGAGACCTACGAGCAGTACTTC. The chain has TRBV12-5 and TRBJ2-7, with 7 nucleotides matching TRBD1. The length of the CDR3 is 16 residues. Trimming at V came to 0 bases and at J to 2 bases, leaving 7 bases not matched to a gene. CDR1 and CDR2 from the germline V gene are LGHNT and FRNRAP.

This chain connects TRBV20-1 to TRBJ2-7, with D perhaps matching TRBD2 (7 bases). Per the germline V gene, CDR1 is DFQATT and CDR2 is SNEGSKA (reference sequence). The CDR3 loop spans 15 amino acids. Trimming removed 6 bases from V and 2 bases from J, with 20 bases in between. For the CDR3, the DNA is TGCAGTGCCGCCCATGAGGGGGGGGCCCCCTACGAGCAGTACTTC. It encodes CSAAHEGGAPYEQYF.

The chain links TRBV20-1 to TRBJ2-5, with a possible D match to TRBD2 (6 bases). Germline assignment: CDR1 DFQATT and CDR2 SNEGSKA (reference sequence). The CDR3 has 16 residues. V shed 3 bases and J shed 13 bases, with 30 bases lying between them. The CDR3 DNA reads TGCAGTGCTAGGTCGGTGCGGGGCGGCTTTCAAGAGACACGGTACTTC. This encodes CSARSVRGGFQETRYF.

This clonotype appeared many times. V and J are TRBV10-3 and TRBJ1-6; 7 bases map to TRBD1. The V and J ends lost 3 bases and 11 bases, in that order; junction bases with no gene match: 10. Looked up from germline, CDR1 is ENHRY and CDR2 is SYGVKD. CDR3 length: 15 amino acids. CDR3 residues: CAISDGDRFDPPLHF. The CDR3, as DNA: TGTGCCATCAGTGACGGGGACAGATTTGACCCACCCCTCCACTTT.

The chain couples TRBV5-5 to TRBJ1-1; tentative D call: TRBD1 (6 bases). The CDR3 covers 16 residues. Germline V gene lookup returns CDR1 SGHKS and CDR2 YYEKEE (reference sequence). Trimming took off 3 bases at V and 1 base at J, with 16 bases between the two ends. CDR3 DNA sequence: TGTGCCAGCAGCTCGGAGGGGGGGTATACGAACACTGAAGCTTTCTTT. Its translation: CASSSEGGYTNTEAFF.

This clonotype was counted ten times or more. The chain recombines TRBV7-2 with TRBJ2-2, with 11 bases aligning to TRBD2. The CDR3 has 15 residues. V was clipped by 6 bases and J by 5 bases; unmatched bases: 5. Germline CDR1 and CDR2: SGHTA and FQGNSA. CDR3 loop: CASSPPSGGTGELFF. The CDR3 DNA sequence: TGTGCCAGCAGTCCCCCTAGCGGGGGGACCGGGGAGCTGTTTTTT.

In its sample, this clonotype was seen many times. The chain recombines TRBV20-1 with TRBJ2-5; D is ambiguous. The CDR3 is 11 residues long. The V and J ends lost 3 bases and 5 bases respectively, with 7 bases between them. CDR1 is DFQATT and CDR2 is SNEGSKA in the germline V gene (reference sequence). For the CDR3, the DNA is TGCAGTGCTAGTGTTATCGAGACCCAGTACTTC. Protein product: CSASVIETQYF.

This clonotype was observed at least ten times. The V and J genes are TRBV5-1 and TRBJ1-2; maybe TRBD1 (5 bases). In germline, CDR1 is SGHRS, CDR2 YFSETQ. The CDR3 length is 14 residues. The V gene lost 2 bases and the J gene lost 8 bases, with 16 bases spanning the gap. The CDR3 reads CASSFLLGQEGYTF. Here the CDR3 DNA reads TGCGCCAGCAGCTTCCTCCTCGGACAAGAGGGCTACACCTTC.